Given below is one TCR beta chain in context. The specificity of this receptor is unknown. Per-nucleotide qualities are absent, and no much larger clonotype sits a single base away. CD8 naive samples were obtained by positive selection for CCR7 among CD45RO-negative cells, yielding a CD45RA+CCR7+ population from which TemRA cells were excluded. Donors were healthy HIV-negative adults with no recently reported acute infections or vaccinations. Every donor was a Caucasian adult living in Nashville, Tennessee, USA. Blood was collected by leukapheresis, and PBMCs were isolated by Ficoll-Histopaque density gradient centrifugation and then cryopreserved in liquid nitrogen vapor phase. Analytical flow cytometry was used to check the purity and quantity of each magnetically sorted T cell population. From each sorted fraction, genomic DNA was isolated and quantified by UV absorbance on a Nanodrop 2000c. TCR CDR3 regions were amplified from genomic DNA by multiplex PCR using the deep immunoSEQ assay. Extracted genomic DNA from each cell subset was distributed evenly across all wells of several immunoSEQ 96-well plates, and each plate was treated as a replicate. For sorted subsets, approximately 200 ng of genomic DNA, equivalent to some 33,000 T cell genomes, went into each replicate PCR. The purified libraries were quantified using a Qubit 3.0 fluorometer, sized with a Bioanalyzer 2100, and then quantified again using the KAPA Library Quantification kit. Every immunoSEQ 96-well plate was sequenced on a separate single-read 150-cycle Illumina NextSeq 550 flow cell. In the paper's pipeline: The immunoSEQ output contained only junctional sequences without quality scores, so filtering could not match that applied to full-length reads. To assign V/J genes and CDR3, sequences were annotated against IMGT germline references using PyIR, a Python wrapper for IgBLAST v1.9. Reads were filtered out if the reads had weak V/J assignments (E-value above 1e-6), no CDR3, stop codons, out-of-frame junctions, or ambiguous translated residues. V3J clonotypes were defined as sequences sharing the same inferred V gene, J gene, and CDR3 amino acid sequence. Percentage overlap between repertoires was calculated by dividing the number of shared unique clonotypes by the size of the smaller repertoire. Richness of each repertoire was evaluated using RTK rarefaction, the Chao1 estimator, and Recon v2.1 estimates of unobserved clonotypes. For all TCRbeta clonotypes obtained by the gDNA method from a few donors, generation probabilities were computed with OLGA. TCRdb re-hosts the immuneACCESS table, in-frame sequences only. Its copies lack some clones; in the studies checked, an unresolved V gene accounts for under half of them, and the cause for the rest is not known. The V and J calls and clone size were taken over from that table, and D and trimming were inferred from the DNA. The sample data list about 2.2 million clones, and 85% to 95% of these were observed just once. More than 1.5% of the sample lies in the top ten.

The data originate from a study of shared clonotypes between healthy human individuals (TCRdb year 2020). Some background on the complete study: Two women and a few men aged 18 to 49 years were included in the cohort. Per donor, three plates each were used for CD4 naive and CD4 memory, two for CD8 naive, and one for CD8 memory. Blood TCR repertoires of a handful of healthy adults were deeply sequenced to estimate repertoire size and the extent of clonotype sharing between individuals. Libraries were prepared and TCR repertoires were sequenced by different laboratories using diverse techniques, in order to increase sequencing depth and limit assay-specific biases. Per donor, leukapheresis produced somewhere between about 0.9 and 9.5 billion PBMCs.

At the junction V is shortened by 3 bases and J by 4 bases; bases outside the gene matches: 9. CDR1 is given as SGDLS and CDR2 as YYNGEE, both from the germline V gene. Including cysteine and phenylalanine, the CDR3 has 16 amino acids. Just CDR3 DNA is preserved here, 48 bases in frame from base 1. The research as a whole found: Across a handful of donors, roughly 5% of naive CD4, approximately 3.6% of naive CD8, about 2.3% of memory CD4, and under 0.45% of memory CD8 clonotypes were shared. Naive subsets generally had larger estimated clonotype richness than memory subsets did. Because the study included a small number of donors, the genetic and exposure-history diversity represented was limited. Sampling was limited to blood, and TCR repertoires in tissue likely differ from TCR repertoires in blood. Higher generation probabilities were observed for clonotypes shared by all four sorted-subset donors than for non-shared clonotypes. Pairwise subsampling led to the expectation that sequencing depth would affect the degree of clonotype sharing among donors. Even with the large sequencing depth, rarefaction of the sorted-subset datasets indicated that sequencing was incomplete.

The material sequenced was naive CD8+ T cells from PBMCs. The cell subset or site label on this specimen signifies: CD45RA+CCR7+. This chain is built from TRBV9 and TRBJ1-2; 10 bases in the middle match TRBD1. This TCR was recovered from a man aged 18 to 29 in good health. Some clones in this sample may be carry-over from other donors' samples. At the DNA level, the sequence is TGTGCCAGCAGCGAGCAAGGGACAGGGGACCGCTATGGCTACACCTTC. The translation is CASSEQGTGDRYGYTF.